This T cell receptor (beta chain) came from a study of blood T cell repertoires in COVID-19. Study context: The United States, Italy and Spain provided the acute and convalescent COVID-19 samples. T cells, B-cell-depleted T cells, or PBMCs supplied cDNA or gDNA.

Germline V gives CDR1 SGHVS, CDR2 FQNEAQ. V lost 5 bases to trimming and J lost 4 bases; unmatched junction nucleotides: 10. This CDR3 comprises 15 residues. Original analysis: Nucleated cell counts were estimated from reference gene primer amplification. Sequencing was performed with immunoSEQ multiplex PCR; in TCRdb, only in-frame clones are kept and a portion is missing. V, J and clone size reflect that table, while D and trimming were determined from the DNA. Of under 110,000 clones in the sample, 70% to 80% were seen once. The clonotype originates from a human donor with acute or convalescent COVID-19. The donor label of this sample is uncertain. This chain links TRBV7-8 with TRBJ2-5; TRBD1 aligns across 7 bases. Sequencing was done on a sample of peripheral blood. CDR3 nucleotides: TGTGCCAGCAGCCCCCGACGGACAGGCTTAGAGACCCAGTACTTC. This codes for CASSPRRTGLETQYF.